This record looks at one TCR beta chain sequence and its context. As yet, its antigen is unknown. Profiling relied on immunoSEQ multiplex PCR, and the TCRdb table lists in-frame clones only, not all of them. In the table there are tens of thousands of clones, less than 85% of which are singletons. The sample originates from a study of immune evolution from preneoplasia to lung adenocarcinoma. The CDR3 totals 16 residues. V lost 1 base to trimming and J lost 4 bases, with 16 bases between them. CDR1 and CDR2 (germline): SNHLY, FYNNEI. Whole-study findings and limits: Later-stage lesions appeared to have more T cells, more diversity, less clonality. Normal lung had the highest top T cell clone frequencies.

This clonotype was obtained from a person aged 55 to 69 with lung adenocarcinoma. The chain couples TRBV2 to TRBJ1-2; D is possibly TRBD1 (5 bases). Sequenced material: FFPE invasive lung adenocarcinoma tissue. The CDR3 loop is CASSEGPPRGGYGYTF. Written as DNA, the CDR3 is TGTGCCAGCAGTGAAGGCCCCCCTCGTGGGGGCTATGGCTACACCTTC.